The sample holds a few counts of the clone carrying this TCR beta chain. What it binds is not known. The data were obtained in a study of T cell responses to AZD1222 COVID-19 vaccine. The germline V gene encodes CDR1 MGHDK and CDR2 SYGVNS. The CDR3 has 15 amino acids. The V segment lost 3 bases and the J segment 8 bases; nucleotides outside the gene matches: 8. Study-level findings and limits: Baseline serostatus was positive in only six AZD1222 recipients. Reportedly, close to half of spike-specific TCRs are directed against unmutated variant regions. Spike-specific TCR breadth and depth were elevated following two AZD1222 doses.

Sequenced by immunoSEQ multiplex PCR; TCRdb stores in-frame clones only, minus some. In the table there are 140,000 to 150,000 clones, about 90% of which are singletons. The rearrangement links TRBV25-1 to TRBJ1-4, with TRBD1 matching 8 bases. The sample was peripheral blood, taken 28 days after the second dose of the MenACWY control vaccine. This sequence was found in an adult who received the MenACWY meningococcal vaccine as a control. CDR3 DNA sequence: TGTGCCAGCAGTGAGGGACAGGCCCAAGCCGAAAAACTGTTTTTT. It specifies CASSEGQAQAEKLFF.